This entry lists 27 T cell receptor beta chains sequenced from one sample in a study of cytomegalovirus exposure and HLA in healthy donors. Both 60 Vbeta primers and 13 Jbeta primers went into the PCR. The table came from immunoSEQ multiplex PCR; TCRdb's copy has only in-frame clones and leaves some out. This table has about 230,000 clones, around 85% appearing once. The specimen was PBMCs. The receptors were sampled from a human donor in good health.

V usage is TRBV7-9 and J usage is TRBJ2-7; 8 bases fit TRBD2. Germline V gene lookup returns CDR1 SEHNR and CDR2 FQNEAQ (reference sequence). J gave up 1 base and V 3 bases, and 11 bases lay outside the gene matches. CDR3 length equals 17 residues. CDR3 amino acids: CASSFGPGGPGSYEQYF. CDR3 DNA: TGTGCCAGCAGCTTTGGTCCGGGAGGGCCGGGTTCCTACGAGCAGTACTTC.

This chain links TRBV5-1 with TRBJ1-4, with 8 bases identical to TRBD1. The CDR3 contains 13 residues. With V trimmed by 4 bases and J by 7 bases, 3 bases remained unmatched. Germline V gene sequence: CDR1 SGHRS, CDR2 YFSETQ. The CDR3 spells CASSRTGSEKLFF. The DNA of the CDR3 is TGCGCCAGCAGCCGGACAGGGTCTGAAAAACTGTTTTTT. Using reference TRBV5-1 and TRBJ1-4 for the parts outside the CDR3, the full variable domain is KAGVTQTPRYLIKTRGQQVTLSCSPISGHRSVSWYQQTPGQGLQFLFEYFSETQRNKGNFPGRFSGRQFSNSRSEMNVSTLELGDSALYLCASSRTGSEKLFFGSGTQLSVL.

This clone occurred a few times. Compared with germline, one end of the junction differs, possibly owing to a read error. The chain employs TRBV7-7 and TRBJ2-1; perhaps TRBD2 as D (6 bases). The germline gives CDR1 SSHAT, CDR2 FNYEAQ (reference sequence). The CDR3 length is 13 residues. The CDR3 DNA follows: TGTGCTAGCAGCTCCCTCTCGGGGGAAGAGCAGTTCTTC. This gives the protein CASSSLSGEEQFF.

The chain links TRBV4-2 to TRBJ2-3; D not certain. Trimming took off 0 bases at V and 2 bases at J, with 6 bases between the two ends. The CDR3 has 14 residues. Germline V CDR1 and CDR2: LGHNA, YNFKEQ. DNA for the CDR3: TGTGCCAGCAGCCAAGACCCTTTCACAGATACGCAGTATTTT. It is translated as CASSQDPFTDTQYF.

This clone was picked up one time. The chain employs TRBV18 and TRBJ1-1; a possible D gene is TRBD1 (6 bases). CDR3 length: 16 residues. Germline CDR1 and CDR2: KGHSH and LQKENI. The V gene lost 2 bases and the J gene lost 0 bases, with 13 bases spanning the gap. The CDR3, as DNA: TGTGCCAGCTCACCAAGGCAGGGGTCCATGAACACTGAAGCTTTCTTT. Its translation is CASSPRQGSMNTEAFF.

This chain joins TRBV25-1 and TRBJ1-5; D may be TRBD1 (6 bases). CDR1 and CDR2 (germline): MGHDK, SYGVNS. Trimming took off 5 bases at V and 4 bases at J, with 18 bases between the two ends. This CDR3 is 16 amino acids long. CDR3 DNA sequence: TGTGCCAGCAGTCCACGGTGTAGGGGGAGTAATCAGCCCCAGCATTTT. Translating gives CASSPRCRGSNQPQHF. The full variable domain, in which reference TRBV25-1 and TRBJ1-5 provide the parts outside the CDR3, is EADIYQTPRYLVIGTGKKITLECSQTMGHDKMYWYQQDPGMELHLIHYSYGVNSTEKGDLSSESTVSRIRTEHFPLTLESARPSHTSQYLCASSPRCRGSNQPQHFGDGTRLSIL.

The J gene is TRBJ2-7, the V gene TRBV7-9, with D perhaps matching TRBD1 (5 bases). The CDR3 totals 14 residues. Trimming stripped 1 base from V and 5 bases from J, with 12 bases between. Germline CDR1 and CDR2: SEHNR and FQNEAQ (reference sequence). CDR3 nucleotide sequence: TGTGCCAGCAGCTTAGTTCAGGGTTCCCACGAGCAGTACTTC. Amino acids: CASSLVQGSHEQYF.

This rearrangement joins TRBV12-5 to TRBJ2-5; 15 bases are shared with TRBD2. The length of the CDR3 is 18 residues. Germline V gives CDR1 LGHNT, CDR2 FRNRAP. V lost 1 base, J lost 4 bases, and 7 bases stayed unmatched. The CDR3: CASGLDPGTSGRLETQYF. The CDR3 region has the DNA TGTGCTAGTGGTTTGGACCCCGGGACTAGCGGGAGGTTAGAGACCCAGTACTTC.

The chain links TRBV27 to TRBJ2-7, with 8 nucleotides matching TRBD1. The germline CDR1 and CDR2 sequences are MNHEY and SMNVEV (reference sequence). Losses at the gene ends were 5 bases for V and 0 bases for J; bases not matched to a gene: 6. The CDR3 has 15 amino acids. The CDR3 DNA sequence: TGTGCCAGCAGTGTACTTGGACAGGGCTCCTACGAGCAGTACTTC. This codes for CASSVLGQGSYEQYF.

The chain is built from TRBV5-4 and TRBJ1-5; D uncertain. This CDR3 comprises 13 residues. Trimming left V 4 bases short and J 6 bases short, with 11 bases between. Germline V gives CDR1 SGHNT, CDR2 YYREEE (reference sequence). For the CDR3, the DNA is TGTGCCAGCAGCCCCACAGTGGGTCAGCCCCAGCATTTT. Its translation: CASSPTVGQPQHF.

The V and J genes are TRBV28 and TRBJ1-2; D is undetermined. V was cut by 6 bases and J by 0 bases, with 11 bases left in between. The CDR3 length is 14 residues. Germline assignment: CDR1 MDHEN and CDR2 SYDVKM. The CDR3 DNA is TGTGCCAGCAGCCTGAGTCTTTCTAACTATGGCTACACCTTC. It translates to CASSLSLSNYGYTF.

The V and J genes are TRBV18 and TRBJ1-2; 8 nucleotides match TRBD1. The CDR3 consists of 13 residues. Trimming took 3 bases from V and 5 from J; bases not matched to a gene: 2. The germline gives CDR1 KGHSH, CDR2 LQKENI. The CDR3 region is CASSPGQAYGYTF. In DNA, the CDR3 is TGTGCCAGCTCACCGGGACAGGCATATGGCTACACCTTC.

The chain is built from TRBV19 and TRBJ1-2; TRBD1 aligns across 9 bases. CDR1 is LNHDA and CDR2 is SQIVND in the germline V gene (reference sequence). The length of the CDR3 is 14 residues. Germline trimming cut 7 bases from V and 4 bases from J; bases unmatched to any gene: 7. The CDR3 sequence: CASIGQGRGYGYTF. DNA of the CDR3: TGTGCCAGTATTGGACAGGGGAGGGGCTATGGCTACACCTTC.

The chain combines TRBV7-9 with TRBJ2-7, with D perhaps TRBD1 (5 bases). The ends were cut back, 5 bases at V and 6 bases at J, with 8 bases in the middle. This CDR3 contains 11 residues. The germline V gene has CDR1 SEHNR and CDR2 FQNEAQ (reference sequence). CDR3 in DNA: TGTGCCAGCAGCCCAGGGATCGAGCAGTACTTC. Translation: CASSPGIEQYF.

V gene TRBV6-6 combines with J gene TRBJ2-7; 10 bases fit TRBD2. The CDR3 consists of 15 residues. From germline, CDR1 is MNHNY and CDR2 SVGAGI (reference sequence). Trimming at V came to 0 bases and at J to 4 bases, leaving 3 bases not matched to a gene. The CDR3, as DNA: TGTGCCAGCAGTTACTCAGCAGCGGGGGGGTACGAGCAGTACTTC. Translated, it gives CASSYSAAGGYEQYF.

This clone came up once. The chain is built from TRBV5-4 and TRBJ2-1, with TRBD2 matching 7 bases. V lost 4 bases to trimming and J lost 5 bases; unmatched junction nucleotides: 9. The germline gives CDR1 SGHNT, CDR2 YYREEE (reference sequence). The CDR3 is made up of 15 amino acids. The CDR3 DNA follows: TGTGCCAGCAGCCGGGATAGCCGGGGGGACAATGAGCAGTTCTTC. Its protein product is CASSRDSRGDNEQFF.

This chain uses TRBV27 with TRBJ1-1; D gene unclear. With 3 bases removed from V and 1 base from J, the gap between germline ends came to 6 bases. This CDR3 is built from 13 residues. The V gene's germline CDR1 is MNHEY and CDR2 SMNVEV (reference sequence). As DNA, the CDR3 is TGTGCCAGCAGTTTTTCTACGAACACTGAAGCTTTCTTT. Translating it yields CASSFSTNTEAFF.

The chain employs TRBV28 and TRBJ1-2, with 9 bases that match TRBD1. The CDR3 totals 13 residues. V gave up 6 bases and J gave up 7 bases; unmatched junction bases: 6. The germline V gene encodes CDR1 MDHEN and CDR2 SYDVKM. The CDR3 coding sequence is TGTGCCAGCAGGAGGACAGGGGAGAGTGGCTACACCTTC. Its translation is CASRRTGESGYTF.

The chain uses TRBV4-1 and TRBJ2-7; TRBD1 matches at 9 bases. Germline trimming cut 0 bases from V and 5 bases from J; bases unmatched to any gene: 11. The CDR3 totals 17 residues. Germline V lookup: CDR1 MGHRA, CDR2 YSYEKL. This CDR3 is CASSQDSPGTGLDEQYF. In DNA, the CDR3 is TGCGCCAGCAGCCAAGACAGCCCCGGGACAGGGCTAGACGAGCAGTACTTC.

V and J are TRBV7-3 and TRBJ2-3; D is unclear. The ends were cut back, 1 base at V and 1 base at J, with 9 bases in the middle. Per the germline V gene, CDR1 is SGHTA and CDR2 is FQGTGA. This CDR3 contains 15 residues. The CDR3 DNA sequence: TGTGCCAGCAGCTTAATGGCGGTACGCACAGATACGCAGTATTTT. The encoded protein is CASSLMAVRTDTQYF.

This clone came up a few times. This chain links TRBV7-2 with TRBJ2-3, with D possibly matching TRBD1 (5 bases). CDR3 length: 15 amino acids. CDR1 is SGHTA and CDR2 is FQGNSA in the germline V gene. V lost 2 bases and J 0 bases, leaving 9 bases between the germline ends. CDR3 loop: CASSLSYRSTDTQYF. Written as DNA, the CDR3 is TGTGCCAGCAGCTTATCCTACAGGAGCACAGATACGCAGTATTTT.

This chain uses TRBV7-3 with TRBJ2-7; 7 bases are shared with TRBD2. The CDR3 is 15 residues long. CDR1 is SGHTA and CDR2 is FQGTGA in the germline V gene. After removal of 5 bases from V and 3 bases from J, the junction contained 10 bases not matched to a gene. CDR3 region: CASSPGASGFYEQYF. CDR3 in DNA: TGTGCCAGCAGCCCTGGGGCTAGCGGTTTCTACGAGCAGTACTTC.

The V and J genes are TRBV11-1 and TRBJ1-1; 9 bases map to TRBD1. Germline V gene lookup returns CDR1 SGHAT and CDR2 FQDESV (reference sequence). The CDR3 contains 17 residues. The trim removed 5 bases at V and 4 bases at J, leaving 14 bases unmatched. The CDR3 region is CASSGAWDRAYRTEAFF. The CDR3 DNA follows: TGTGCCAGCAGCGGGGCTTGGGACAGGGCCTACCGCACTGAAGCTTTCTTT. Combining the CDR3 with reference TRBV11-1 and TRBJ1-1 gives the whole variable domain EAEVAQSPRYKITEKSQAVAFWCDPISGHATLYWYRQILGQGPELLVQFQDESVVDDSQLPKDRFSAERLKGVDSTLKIQPAELGDSAMYLCASSGAWDRAYRTEAFFGQGTRLTVV.

V is TRBV18 and J is TRBJ1-1; 8 bases agree with TRBD1. Germline loops: CDR1 KGHSH, CDR2 LQKENI. CDR3 length: 17 amino acids. The ends lost 3 bases at V and 4 bases at J; junction bases unmatched: 13. CDR3 in amino acids: CASSPGTGSTHPTEAFF. DNA of the CDR3: TGTGCCAGCTCACCCGGGACAGGTTCTACCCACCCCACTGAAGCTTTCTTT.

The V call is TRBV6-1, the J call TRBJ1-4; 7 nucleotides line up with TRBD1. The J segment lost 6 bases and the V segment lost 3 bases, leaving 4 bases of the junction unmatched. The germline gives CDR1 MNHNS, CDR2 SASEGT. The CDR3 has 14 amino acids. The CDR3 DNA follows: TGTGCCAGCAGTGAGGCAGGGGGTGATGAAAAACTGTTTTTT. This gives the protein CASSEAGGDEKLFF.

This clone was counted a single time. The gene calls are TRBV6-5 and TRBJ2-7; 8 positions match TRBD2. The CDR3 consists of 15 residues. Germline V gene lookup returns CDR1 MNHEY and CDR2 SVGAGI. The V and J ends lost 0 bases and 2 bases, in that order; junction bases with no gene match: 3. CDR3 loop: CASSYSREGPYEQYF. The CDR3 DNA reads TGTGCCAGCAGTTACTCTCGGGAGGGCCCCTACGAGCAGTACTTC.

The genes are TRBV10-3 and TRBJ2-3; the match to TRBD2 covers 10 bases. Germline loops: CDR1 ENHRY, CDR2 SYGVKD. The CDR3 consists of 15 residues. V trimming: 4 bases; J trimming: 1 base; junction bases outside the gene matches: 2. The CDR3 bases are TGTGCCATCAGTGTTCTAGCGGGGGGCACAGATACGCAGTATTTT. Amino acid sequence: CAISVLAGGTDTQYF.